The clone carrying this T cell receptor beta chain was seen many times. Its antigen is not known. RNA transcripts were the template for amplifying TCR beta CDR3 regions. Researchers ran a first-round RT-PCR on the TCR CDR3 using the HTBI primer set. A single record per CDR3 protein comes from TCRdb applying MiXCR to the multiplex PCR reads. This table holds 550,000 to 600,000 distinct CDR3 sequences, approximately 14% found once. V was cut by 9 bases and J by 4 bases, with 8 bases left in between. The CDR3 contains 11 residues. Germline CDR1 SEHNR, CDR2 FQNEAQ (reference sequence). This entry belongs to a study of T cells in Graves' hyperthyroidism and ophthalmopathy. Study-wide results and caveats: Ophthalmopathy could be told apart from stable hyperthyroidism with a 13 V-J model.

The sequence came from a woman aged 18-30 years with Graves' ophthalmopathy. The chain carries TRBV7-9 and TRBJ2-3; weak D call: TRBD1 (5 bases). Sequenced sample: blood. The CDR3 is CASQGSDTQYF. The CDR3 bases are TGTGCCAGTCAGGGTTCAGATACGCAGTATTTT.